The 26 T cell receptor beta chains presented below share a single source sample, sequenced in a study of identical twins. TCRdb analysed the 5' RACE reads with MiXCR anew, one entry per CDR3 protein. The table shows roughly 1.6 million distinct CDR3 sequences, with around 29% occurring only once. Sequenced material: cord blood. These receptors all come from a newborn girl in good health.

About this clonotype itself: An end of the junction does not agree with germline; a read error may underlie this. This chain joins TRBV12-3 or TRBV12-4 and TRBJ2-3; maybe TRBD2 (5 bases). CDR3 length: 15 residues. The CDR3 region is CASSPRTFSTDAQYF. DNA of the CDR3: TGTGCCAGCAGTCCCAGGACTTTTAGCACAGATGCGCAGTATTTT.

In the case of this clonotype: Lacking the conserved final phenylalanine or tryptophan, this CDR3 likely reflects a read error. The gene calls are TRBV20-1 and TRBJ1-4, with 10 bases identical to TRBD1. Trimming removed 6 bases from V and 5 bases from J; junction bases left unmatched: 3. The V gene's germline CDR1 is DFQATT and CDR2 SNEGSKA (reference sequence). The CDR3 consists of 13 residues. The CDR3 DNA reads as TGCAGTGCCAGACAGGGGGCGAATGAAAAACTGTTTGTT. This gives the protein CSARQGANEKLFV.

This clonotype was observed a few times. The V gene is TRBV6-2 or TRBV6-3, the J gene TRBJ1-2, with unresolved D. V was cut by 2 bases and J by 7 bases, with 5 bases left in between. Germline V gene lookup returns CDR1 MNHEY and CDR2 SVGEGT. CDR3 length equals 11 residues. The CDR3 region has the DNA TGTGCCAGCAGTTACGGGAGTGGCTACACCTTC. Its protein is CASSYGSGYTF.

This clonotype was seen a handful of times. The CDR3 loop is CASSVNMNTEAFF. DNA of the CDR3: TGTGCCAGCAGCGTGAACATGAACACTGAAGCTTTCTTT. This chain connects TRBV7-2 to TRBJ1-1; D uncertain. Germline V gene lookup returns CDR1 SGHTA and CDR2 FQGNSA. The CDR3 loop spans 13 amino acids. Trimming stripped 5 bases from V and 0 bases from J, with 7 bases between.

The chain links TRBV10-3 to TRBJ2-1, with D unresolved. This CDR3 comprises 16 residues. The germline V and J ends were trimmed by 0 bases and 0 bases, with 9 bases remaining between them. The germline gives CDR1 ENHRY, CDR2 SYGVKD. The CDR3 nucleotides read TGTGCCATCAGTGAGTCCCTAGGCAGCTCCTACAATGAGCAGTTCTTC. This codes for CAISESLGSSYNEQFF.

The chain employs TRBV20-1 and TRBJ2-3; TRBD2 aligns across 8 bases. V gave up 4 bases and J gave up 4 bases; unmatched junction bases: 4. The CDR3 has 13 residues. Germline V gene sequence: CDR1 DFQATT, CDR2 SNEGSKA (reference sequence). The DNA of the CDR3 is TGCAGTGCTAATACGGGGGGGGCAGATACGCAGTATTTT. Translating it yields CSANTGGADTQYF.

This clonotype was counted between two and nine times. The rearrangement uses TRBV27 and TRBJ2-1; D not resolved. Germline V CDR1 and CDR2: MNHEY, SMNVEV (reference sequence). This CDR3 contains 14 residues. The germline V and J ends were trimmed by 10 bases and 1 base, with 14 bases remaining between them. As DNA, the CDR3 is TGTGCCACCCATGGCTGGCCTTCCTACAATGAGCAGTTCTTC. Translating it yields CATHGWPSYNEQFF.

In this sample, this clonotype turned up a few times. The gene calls are TRBV28 and TRBJ2-7; D is perhaps TRBD1 (7 bases). The ends were cut back, 3 bases at V and 3 bases at J, with 18 bases in the middle. CDR3 length: 16 residues. Germline lookup yields CDR1 MDHEN and CDR2 SYDVKM. The CDR3 DNA follows: TGTGCCAGCAGTTTTCGTCCCCAGGGGGGAAGCTACGAGCAGTACTTC. Protein sequence: CASSFRPQGGSYEQYF.

This clonotype was counted between two and nine times. The genes are TRBV9 and TRBJ1-2; 9 bases are shared with TRBD1. Germline CDR1 reads SGDLS; CDR2 reads YYNGEE. V trimming: 0 bases; J trimming: 7 bases; junction bases outside the gene matches: 1. There are 13 residues in the CDR3. CDR3 sequence reads: CASSVVTGGGYTF. The CDR3 coding sequence is TGTGCCAGCAGCGTAGTGACAGGGGGTGGCTACACCTTC.

The rearrangement links TRBV15 to TRBJ2-2; D unclear. Looked up from germline, CDR1 is LNHNV and CDR2 is YYDKDF (reference sequence). Trimming cost V 3 bases and J 4 bases, with 9 bases left between them. CDR3 size: 14 residues. CDR3 residues: CATSRVVSTGELFF. The CDR3 bases are TGTGCCACCAGCAGGGTAGTCAGCACCGGGGAGCTGTTTTTT.

On this clonotype: This may stem from a read error, because a much larger clone lies one nucleotide away. This rearrangement joins TRBV4-2 to TRBJ2-1, with D possibly matching TRBD2 (6 bases). Germline V gene data show CDR1 as LGHNA and CDR2 as YNFKEQ. There are 14 residues in the CDR3. This chain's CDR3 is CAGSRLGGHNEQFF. The CDR3 DNA reads TGTGCCGGCAGCCGACTAGGCGGGCACAATGAGCAGTTCTTC.

The gene calls are TRBV28 and TRBJ1-4, with D possibly being TRBD1 (6 bases). Germline CDR1 reads MDHEN; CDR2 reads SYDVKM. The CDR3 length is 18 residues. V dropped 1 base and J dropped 4 bases, with 19 bases sitting between them. The CDR3 bases are TGTGCCAGCAGTTTATATAGACCCCTAGGGGGAGTTAATGAAAAACTGTTTTTT. Residues: CASSLYRPLGGVNEKLFF.

The CDR3 DNA reads TGTGCCAGCGGTCCCTTGGGACTCTATGGCTACACCTTC. It specifies CASGPLGLYGYTF. The rearrangement joins TRBV6-1 to TRBJ1-2, with a possible D match to TRBD1 (5 bases). The CDR3 totals 13 residues. CDR1 is MNHNS and CDR2 is SASEGT in the germline V gene. Trimming took off 8 bases at V and 4 bases at J, with 14 bases between the two ends.

With regard to this clonotype: A read error may explain this, as a much larger clone is one base away. This chain joins TRBV4-2 and TRBJ2-5; D gene ambiguous. The germline CDR1 and CDR2 sequences are LGHNA and YNFKEQ. The CDR3 sequence is 13 residues long. The CDR3 loop reads CASGQERKETQYF. The CDR3, as DNA: TGTGCCAGCGGCCAAGAGCGAAAAGAGACCCAGTACTTC.

The V gene is TRBV7-9, the J gene TRBJ2-7, with unresolved D. In germline, CDR1 is SEHNR, CDR2 FQNEAQ (reference sequence). The CDR3 is made up of 17 amino acids. V was cut by 3 bases and J by 7 bases, with 25 bases left in between. The CDR3 DNA sequence: TGTGCCAGCAGCTTTGAAAATCGTAAGGTTTGGCACAATGAGCAGTACTTC. Its translation is CASSFENRKVWHNEQYF.

This CDR3 reads CASSNGGNQPQHF. The CDR3 DNA reads TGTGCCAGCTCAAATGGTGGCAATCAGCCCCAGCATTTT. The chain carries TRBV18 and TRBJ1-5; D is unresolved. Germline V CDR1 and CDR2: KGHSH, LQKENI. V was cut by 5 bases and J by 2 bases, with 7 bases left in between. The CDR3 has 13 amino acids.

The chain joins TRBV18 to TRBJ1-1; D remains ambiguous. The CDR3 spans 15 residues. V was cut by 3 bases and J by 5 bases, with 16 bases left in between. The germline CDR1 and CDR2 sequences are KGHSH and LQKENI. The CDR3 DNA follows: TGTGCCAGCTCACCTCCCCGCCTCCCGGATACTGAAGCTTTCTTT. This translates into CASSPPRLPDTEAFF.

The rearrangement joins TRBV28 to TRBJ1-2, with D unresolved. Trimming took 2 bases from V and 8 from J, leaving 9 bases between them. The germline V gene encodes CDR1 MDHEN and CDR2 SYDVKM. There are 12 residues in the CDR3. This CDR3 is CASSLVDRGYTF. Written as DNA, the CDR3 is TGTGCCAGCAGTTTAGTAGATAGGGGCTACACCTTC.

V usage is TRBV5-1 and J usage is TRBJ2-7; D assignment may be TRBD1 or TRBD2 (5 bases each). The length of the CDR3 is 13 residues. The germline CDR1 and CDR2 sequences are SGHRS and YFSETQ. The V and J ends lost 5 bases and 5 bases respectively, with 14 bases between them. CDR3 sequence reads: CASSAWGFNEQYF. In DNA form, the CDR3 reads TGCGCCAGCAGTGCTTGGGGGTTCAACGAGCAGTACTTC.

This clonotype was seen a handful of times. The chain employs TRBV20-1 and TRBJ2-7; 7 nucleotides agree with TRBD1. V shed 6 bases, J shed 0 bases, and the junction held 8 bases outside the gene matches. CDR1 DFQATT and CDR2 SNEGSKA come from the germline V gene (reference sequence). This CDR3 comprises 14 residues. The CDR3: CSAPDRAHSYEQYF. The CDR3 DNA reads TGCAGTGCACCCGACAGGGCCCACTCCTACGAGCAGTACTTC.

This clonotype has just a few counts. The chain couples TRBV28 to TRBJ2-4; D gene uncertain. Germline V gene lookup returns CDR1 MDHEN and CDR2 SYDVKM. V shed 6 bases and J shed 0 bases, with 12 bases lying between them. The CDR3 spans 15 residues. The chain's CDR3 is CASSQTSIAKNIQYF. The CDR3 DNA reads as TGTGCCAGCAGCCAGACATCTATAGCCAAAAACATTCAGTACTTC.

This clonotype has at least ten counts. The gene calls are TRBV11-2 and TRBJ2-3; D tentatively fits TRBD1 or TRBD2 (6 bases each). Trimming cost V 5 bases and J 2 bases, with 17 bases left between them. The CDR3 extends over 16 amino acids. Germline CDR1 is SGHAT and CDR2 is FQNNGV. The CDR3 reads CASSPRGASNTDTQYF. The CDR3 region has the DNA TGTGCCAGCAGCCCGAGGGGGGCCTCTAACACAGATACGCAGTATTTT.

This clonotype showed up just once. The CDR3 DNA reads as TGTGCCAGCAGTCGAGAGGACCCGGCGGATGAGCAGTACTTC. The encoded protein is CASSREDPADEQYF. The chain couples TRBV12-3 or TRBV12-4 to TRBJ2-1, with D hard to call. The J call is doubtful: the DNA matches TRBJ2-7 better. CDR3 length: 14 amino acids.

This clonotype was detected only a few times. The gene calls are TRBV20-1 and TRBJ2-7; 8 bases map to TRBD2. V shed 2 bases and J 1 base; nucleotides not matched to a gene: 13. CDR1 and CDR2 from the germline V gene are DFQATT and SNEGSKA (reference sequence). The CDR3 sequence is 17 residues long. The CDR3 protein is CSARKREQRIVSYEQYF. The CDR3 nucleotides are TGCAGTGCTAGAAAGCGGGAGCAGAGGATAGTGTCCTACGAGCAGTACTTC.

This rearrangement joins TRBV7-9 to TRBJ1-4; D gene ambiguous. The CDR3 totals 14 residues. Germline CDR1 and CDR2: SEHNR and FQNEAQ (reference sequence). The V end lost 3 bases, the J end lost 8 bases, and 13 bases lay between the germline ends. CDR3 amino acids: CASSLATNGEKLFF. CDR3 sequence (DNA): TGTGCCAGCAGCTTGGCGACGAACGGCGAAAAACTGTTTTTT.

Notes on this clonotype: A read error may account for a junction end that differs from germline. The chain employs TRBV4-1 and TRBJ2-3; D is perhaps TRBD2 (5 bases). From germline, CDR1 is MGHRA and CDR2 YSYEKL. The CDR3 contains 15 residues. The CDR3 coding sequence is TGCGCCAGCGGCCAGAAGGTCGGACTCACAGATACGCAGTATTTT. Translated, it gives CASGQKVGLTDTQYF.